A selection of T cell receptor beta chains follows, all from one sample in a study of blood T cell repertoires in COVID-19. Using immunoSEQ multiplex PCR, the repertoire was profiled, and TCRdb retains in-frame clones only, with some absent. The data show over 100,000 clones, roughly 90% seen once. Sequenced material: peripheral blood. All receptors derive from a man between 60 and 75 years old with COVID-19, enrolled during active disease. Each CDR3 is given with its conserved first and last residue. The order of the fields is J gene, D gene, V gene, clone size, CDR3 protein, CDR3 DNA. A D gene is named only where the DNA matches it firmly. Clone size is stated in some rows and not others, as once, few, many or a class when expanded.

TRBJ1-6	TRBD1	TRBV9	once	CASSFGQGDSPLHF	TGTGCCAGCAGCTTCGGACAGGGGGATTCACCCCTCCACTTT
TRBJ2-2	NA	TRBV21-1	NA	CASSRSDYLASTGELFF	TGTGCCAGCAGTAGAAGCGATTATCTAGCGAGCACCGGGGAGCTGTTTTTT
TRBJ2-3	NA	TRBV19	NA	CASRLEASDTQYF	TGTGCCAGTAGGCTCGAGGCGTCTGATACGCAGTATTTT
TRBJ1-3	NA	TRBV7-2	NA	CASSRGTFQSSGNTIYF	TGTGCCAGCAGCCGTGGGACTTTTCAGAGCTCTGGAAACACCATATATTTT
TRBJ2-3	NA	TRBV7-3	NA	CASSLGGYPPDTDTQYF	TGTGCCAGCAGCTTAGGCGGCTACCCACCTGACACAGATACGCAGTATTTT
TRBJ1-3	TRBD1	TRBV7-2	NA	CASSFSQGVLDGNTIYF	TGTGCCAGCAGCTTTTCCCAGGGGGTTCTGGATGGAAACACCATATATTTT
TRBJ2-5	TRBD1	TRBV4-1	NA	CASSQDPPGTVQETQYF	TGCGCCAGCAGCCAAGATCCCCCCGGGACAGTGCAAGAGACCCAGTACTTC
TRBJ2-7	TRBD1	TRBV6-1	NA	CASSERDRVEQYF	TGTGCCAGCAGTGAAAGGGACAGGGTCGAGCAGTACTTC
TRBJ1-4	NA	TRBV5-1	NA	CASKEGATNEKLFF	TGCGCCAGCAAGGAGGGCGCAACTAATGAAAAACTGTTTTTT
TRBJ2-1	TRBD2	TRBV4-3	once	CASSQVWAGEDNEQFF	TGCGCCAGCAGCCAAGTATGGGCGGGGGAGGACAATGAGCAGTTCTTC
TRBJ1-6	TRBD1	TRBV6-6	once	CASSYLGQTALRLHF	TGTGCCAGCAGTTACCTGGGACAGACGGCCTTACGCCTCCACTTT
TRBJ2-5	TRBD2	TRBV5-4	once	CASSSLPSGQETQYF	TGTGCCAGCAGCTCCCTCCCTAGCGGCCAAGAGACCCAGTACTTC
TRBJ1-1	NA	TRBV7-8	NA	CASSLVRGVDTEAFF	TGTGCCAGCAGCTTAGTGCGGGGGGTCGACACTGAAGCTTTCTTT
TRBJ2-5	TRBD2	TRBV27	NA	CASSTTSGERETQYF	TGTGCCAGCAGCACGACTAGCGGGGAGAGAGAGACCCAGTACTTC
TRBJ2-5	NA	TRBV5-4	NA	CASSPPEFRETQYF	TGTGCCAGCAGCCCCCCCGAGTTTCGAGAGACCCAGTACTTC
TRBJ1-2	TRBD1	TRBV4-2	NA	CASSQDYRQGVFGYTF	TGTGCCAGCAGCCAAGATTATCGGCAGGGGGTGTTTGGCTACACCTTC
TRBJ2-7	NA	TRBV29-1	NA	CSVGGSGARYEQYF	TGCAGCGTTGGCGGTAGCGGAGCGCGCTACGAGCAGTACTTC
TRBJ1-1	NA	TRBV4-1	NA	CASSQVIQGALNTEAFF	TGCGCCAGCAGCCAAGTAATCCAGGGCGCCTTGAACACTGAAGCTTTCTTT
TRBJ2-3	NA	TRBV19	once	CASSKADYNTDTQYF	TGTGCCAGTAGTAAAGCAGACTACAACACAGATACGCAGTATTTT
TRBJ2-2	NA	TRBV4-2	NA	CASSQDAAGFSNTGELFF	TGTGCCAGCAGCCAAGATGCCGCGGGATTCTCGAACACCGGGGAGCTGTTTTTT
TRBJ1-2	TRBD1	TRBV4-1	NA	CASSQDQGYSGQDNYGYTF	TGCGCCAGCAGCCAAGATCAAGGGTATTCAGGACAGGACAACTATGGCTACACCTTC
TRBJ1-5	NA	TRBV7-2	NA	CASSLGPRAQHF	TGTGCCAGCAGCTTAGGACCCAGGGCCCAGCATTTT
TRBJ1-1	NA	TRBV7-9	NA	CASSLAAGTEAFF	TGTGCCAGCAGCTTAGCGGCCGGGACAGAAGCTTTCTTT
TRBJ1-2	NA	TRBV6-6	NA	CASIPDSNYGYTF	TGTGCCAGCATCCCGGACAGCAACTATGGCTACACCTTC
TRBJ1-6	NA	TRBV7-3	NA	CASSQTRPLQGGDNSPLHF	TGTGCCAGCAGCCAAACCCGACCACTACAGGGAGGGGATAATTCACCCCTCCACTTT
TRBJ2-5	TRBD1	TRBV5-6	NA	CASSPSGQIRETQYF	TGTGCCAGCAGCCCCTCGGGACAGATAAGAGAGACCCAGTACTTC
TRBJ2-3	NA	TRBV11-3	NA	CASSLAQRDTQYF	TGTGCCAGCAGCCTAGCCCAGCGAGATACGCAGTATTTT
TRBJ2-6	NA	TRBV9	NA	CASSVEIVGSGANVLTF	TGTGCCAGCAGCGTAGAAATAGTCGGCTCTGGGGCCAACGTCCTGACTTTC
TRBJ2-1	TRBD1	TRBV6-2/TRBV6-3	NA	CASSYTHGTGGWDEQFF	TGTGCCAGCAGTTACACCCACGGGACAGGGGGATGGGATGAGCAGTTCTTC
TRBJ2-7	TRBD1	TRBV5-1	NA	CASSLVPSRDRDEQYF	TGCGCCAGCAGCTTGGTGCCGTCCCGGGACAGGGATGAGCAGTACTTC
TRBJ2-5	TRBD2	TRBV27	NA	CASKFLAGEQTQYF	TGTGCCAGCAAATTCCTAGCGGGGGAACAGACCCAGTACTTC
TRBJ2-1	NA	TRBV5-1	NA	CASSRPRARELNYNEQFF	TGCGCCAGCAGCCGCCCTCGCGCCAGGGAACTAAACTACAATGAGCAGTTCTTC
TRBJ2-5	NA	TRBV19	NA	CASSIDWFQETQYF	TGTGCCAGTAGTATAGACTGGTTTCAGGAGACCCAGTACTTC
TRBJ1-5	NA	TRBV19	NA	CASSMREEGNQPQHF	TGTGCCAGTAGTATGAGAGAGGAGGGCAATCAGCCCCAGCATTTT
TRBJ2-2	TRBD2	TRBV11-3	NA	CASSLAGGGTGELFF	TGTGCCAGCAGCTTAGCGGGGGGAGGCACCGGGGAGCTGTTTTTT
TRBJ1-5	NA	TRBV5-1	NA	CASNRQGNQPQHF	TGCGCCAGCAACCGCCAGGGGAATCAGCCCCAGCATTTT
TRBJ2-5	NA	TRBV7-8	NA	CASSYLSIRETQYF	TGTGCCAGCAGCTATCTATCGATTCGAGAGACCCAGTACTTC
TRBJ2-1	TRBD1	TRBV10-2	NA	CASRDSGTAYNEQFF	TGCGCCAGCAGGGATTCCGGGACAGCCTACAATGAGCAGTTCTTC
TRBJ2-7	NA	TRBV20-1	NA	CSASADPSSYEQYF	TGCAGTGCTAGTGCAGATCCCAGCTCCTACGAGCAGTACTTC
TRBJ1-5	NA	TRBV19	NA	CASSIKGLSNQPQHF	TGTGCCAGTAGTATTAAGGGGCTCAGCAATCAGCCCCAGCATTTT
TRBJ2-5	TRBD2	TRBV7-3	once	CASSLLRGSQETQYF	TGTGCCAGCAGCTTACTGCGGGGGAGCCAAGAGACCCAGTACTTC
TRBJ1-5	NA	TRBV6-1	once	CASSEERDQPQHF	TGTGCCAGCAGTGAAGAGAGGGATCAGCCCCAGCATTTT
TRBJ1-1	NA	TRBV5-5	NA	CASSSRVNTEAFF	TGTGCCAGCAGCTCACGGGTGAACACTGAAGCTTTCTTT
TRBJ2-1	TRBD2	TRBV19	NA	CASSIPVGGVRVKEQFF	TGTGCCAGTAGTATTCCCGTCGGGGGGGTGAGGGTCAAAGAGCAGTTCTTC
TRBJ2-1	NA	TRBV6-5	NA	CATTRGSRRNEQFF	TGTGCCACTACAAGGGGTTCCCGGAGAAATGAGCAGTTCTTC
TRBJ2-5	NA	TRBV7-3	NA	CASSLGHSQETQYF	TGTGCCAGCAGCCTCGGACATTCACAAGAGACCCAGTACTTC
TRBJ1-5	TRBD1	TRBV18	NA	CASSPITTGKDSNQPQHF	TGTGCCAGCTCACCAATTACGACAGGGAAAGATAGCAATCAGCCCCAGCATTTT
TRBJ2-5	NA	TRBV5-1	NA	CASRLQQETQYF	TGCGCCAGCAGGCTGCAGCAAGAGACCCAGTACTTC
TRBJ1-5	NA	TRBV2	NA	CASTPDSGGKPQHF	TGTGCCAGCACACCGGACAGCGGTGGTAAGCCCCAGCATTTT
TRBJ1-2	TRBD1	TRBV5-8	NA	CASSHRQGNYGYTF	TGTGCCAGCAGCCACCGACAGGGGAACTATGGCTACACCTTC
TRBJ1-1	NA	TRBV5-4	NA	CASSIRALGTEAFF	TGTGCCAGCAGCATCAGGGCCCTTGGCACTGAAGCTTTCTTT
TRBJ1-2	NA	TRBV6-1	few	CASSEAGLPLYGYTF	TGTGCCAGCAGTGAAGCGGGGCTGCCCCTCTATGGCTACACCTTC
TRBJ1-1	NA	TRBV11-2	NA	CASSRNRDTEAFF	TGTGCCAGCAGCCGAAACAGGGACACTGAAGCTTTCTTT
TRBJ1-1	NA	TRBV4-2	few	CASSGARQDTEAFF	TGTGCCAGCAGCGGGGCCAGGCAAGACACTGAAGCTTTCTTT
TRBJ1-3	TRBD1	TRBV5-6	NA	CASSLTGAISGNTIYF	TGTGCCAGCAGCTTGACAGGGGCCATCTCTGGAAACACCATATATTTT
TRBJ1-5	NA	TRBV5-5	NA	CASSWEPGQPQHF	TGTGCCAGCAGCTGGGAGCCTGGGCAGCCCCAGCATTTT
TRBJ2-5	NA	TRBV5-1	once	CASSPTLPGSIQETQYF	TGCGCCAGCAGCCCTACCCTTCCGGGGAGTATCCAAGAGACCCAGTACTTC
TRBJ1-5	NA	TRBV27	NA	CASSLFSLQGSNQPQHF	TGTGCCAGCAGTTTATTTAGTTTACAGGGAAGCAATCAGCCCCAGCATTTT
TRBJ1-1	NA	TRBV2	once	CASIPLQAFF	TGTGCCAGCATTCCCCTTCAAGCTTTCTTT